The 15 T cell receptor beta chains reported below all come from one sample, sequenced in a study of blood T cell repertoires in COVID-19 (dated by TCRdb to the early 2020s). Libraries were constructed by the immunoSEQ multiplex PCR assay. The source is immuneACCESS, and TCRdb retained only in-frame sequences with V and J called. Part of the clones is not carried over; for the studies checked, unresolved V genes explain less than half of this, and the remainder is unexplained. The sample profile shows 90,000 to 150,000 clones; over 75% of them were found once. The ten largest clones capture 9.5% to 13% of the sample. Material: peripheral blood. All receptors derive from a man older than 75 with acute or convalescent COVID-19.

The chain uses TRBV9 and TRBJ1-3; D gene uncertain. Germline V gives CDR1 SGDLS, CDR2 YYNGEE. CDR3 length equals 15 residues. Between the trimmed V and J ends, which lost 0 bases and 2 bases, there was a span of 9 bases. CDR3 loop: CASSVGGGPGNTIYF. The CDR3 DNA follows: TGTGCCAGCAGCGTAGGCGGAGGGCCTGGAAACACCATATATTTT.

The chain has TRBV28 and TRBJ1-2, with TRBD1 as a possible D gene (6 bases). Germline V gene data show CDR1 as MDHEN and CDR2 as SYDVKM. The CDR3 covers 13 residues. The V and J ends lost 2 bases and 12 bases respectively, with 16 bases between them. The CDR3 sequence is CASSLNRAMGNTF. In DNA, the CDR3 is TGTGCCAGCAGTTTAAACAGGGCAATGGGAAACACCTTC.

This sequence joins TRBV28 and TRBJ2-2, with a tentative D call TRBD1 (6 bases). Trimming removed 5 bases at V and 5 bases at J, with 12 bases between. Germline-derived CDR1 and CDR2 are MDHEN and SYDVKM. The CDR3 contains 14 residues. The CDR3 DNA follows: TGTGCCAGCAGTCGGACAGCAAGAACCGGGGAGCTGTTTTTT. Amino acids: CASSRTARTGELFF. The complete variable domain, with remaining parts taken from reference TRBV28 and TRBJ2-2, reads DVKVTQSSRYLVKRTGEKVFLECVQDMDHENMFWYRQDPGLGLRLIYFSYDVKMKEKGDIPEGYSVSREKKERFSLILESASTNQTSMYLCASSRTARTGELFFGEGSRLTVL.

The J gene is TRBJ2-4, the V gene TRBV25-1; possible D gene TRBD2, 6 bases. CDR3 length: 16 amino acids. Trimming pared 0 bases from V and 2 bases from J, leaving 11 bases between. CDR1 and CDR2 from the germline V gene are MGHDK and SYGVNS. CDR3 protein: CASSEYGGNTKNIQYF. The CDR3 DNA reads as TGTGCCAGCAGTGAATATGGAGGGAACACCAAAAACATTCAGTACTTC.

The rearrangement uses TRBV7-2 and TRBJ2-1; possibly TRBD1 for D (6 bases). The V end was cut by 2 bases, the J end by 8 bases, with 22 bases between. CDR3 length equals 17 residues. CDR1 and CDR2 (germline): SGHTA, FQGNSA. As DNA, the CDR3 is TGTGCCAGCAGCTTAAAGTCCACAGGGAGCAATAGGGATGAGCAGTTCTTC. Residues: CASSLKSTGSNRDEQFF.

The rearrangement uses TRBV7-2 and TRBJ2-3; TRBD1 matches at 8 bases. CDR3 length equals 14 residues. V trimming: 3 bases; J trimming: 9 bases; junction bases outside the gene matches: 8. Germline V gene lookup returns CDR1 SGHTA and CDR2 FQGNSA. The CDR3 DNA is TGTGCCAGCAGCTTTACAGGGGGGTGGGGGACGCAGTATTTT. Amino acids: CASSFTGGWGTQYF.

The rearrangement links TRBV30 to TRBJ1-3; TRBD1 matches 10 bases. The V gene's germline CDR1 is GTSNPN and CDR2 SVGIG (reference sequence). The CDR3 totals 15 residues. V dropped 5 bases and J dropped 9; count of bases not matched to a gene: 13. The CDR3 sequence: CAWAGTGAFTGTIYF. In DNA, the CDR3 is TGTGCCTGGGCCGGGACAGGGGCTTTTACGGGCACCATATATTTT.

This chain joins TRBV2 and TRBJ1-6; TRBD1 matches at 8 bases. CDR1 and CDR2 (germline): SNHLY, FYNNEI. This CDR3 is 16 amino acids long. The V segment lost 6 bases and the J segment 1 base; nucleotides outside the gene matches: 5. CDR3 sequence reads: CASRNQGASYNSPLHF. The CDR3 DNA reads TGTGCCAGCAGGAACCAGGGGGCTTCCTATAATTCACCCCTCCACTTT.

The V call is TRBV11-3, the J call TRBJ2-3; D may be TRBD1 (6 bases). The CDR3 is made up of 15 amino acids. Per the germline V gene, CDR1 is SGHNT and CDR2 is YENEEA. Deletions cut 5 bases from V and 2 bases from J, with 14 bases between. CDR3: CASSTGKGSTDTQYF. CDR3 DNA: TGTGCCAGCAGCACAGGGAAAGGGTCCACAGATACGCAGTATTTT.

V is TRBV21-1 and J is TRBJ1-1. TRBV21-1 is a known pseudogene. The CDR3 runs 16 residues. The CDR3 spells CASSKEGGRRYTEAFF. The CDR3 region has the DNA TGTGCCAGCAGCAAAGAGGGGGGGCGCCGGTACACTGAAGCTTTCTTT.

This clone was observed a single time. This rearrangement joins TRBV6-5 to TRBJ1-1; 8 nucleotides align to TRBD1. The germline V gene encodes CDR1 MNHEY and CDR2 SVGAGI. Trimming cost V 8 bases and J 3 bases; bases outside gene matches: 5. The CDR3 sequence is 13 residues long. CDR3 sequence (DNA): TGTGCCAGCCAGGACAGGGCCCACACTGAAGCTTTCTTT. It codes for CASQDRAHTEAFF.

V and J are TRBV6-5 and TRBJ2-2, with 7 bases that match TRBD1. Germline-derived CDR1 and CDR2 are MNHEY and SVGAGI. V shed 6 bases, J shed 4 bases, and the junction held 8 bases outside the gene matches. The length of the CDR3 is 15 residues. The CDR3 here is CASRSGTVITGELFF. The DNA for the CDR3 is TGTGCCAGCAGATCCGGGACAGTGATCACCGGGGAGCTGTTTTTT.

This clone has just a few counts. This chain connects TRBV11-2 to TRBJ1-3; D gene uncertain. Trimming cost V 6 bases and J 0 bases, with 12 bases left between them. CDR3 length: 15 residues. CDR1 is SGHAT and CDR2 is FQNNGV in the germline V gene. The CDR3 DNA is TGTGCCAGCAGTTCCCAGGATTCCTCTGGAAACACCATATATTTT. Its protein is CASSSQDSSGNTIYF.

The V and J genes are TRBV10-3 and TRBJ2-7; 9 positions agree with TRBD1. V dropped 6 bases and J dropped 7; count of bases not matched to a gene: 10. The CDR3 spans 14 residues. The germline gives CDR1 ENHRY, CDR2 SYGVKD. Here the CDR3 DNA reads TGTGCCATCAGAACACCGGGACAGGGTAGGGAGCAGTACTTC. Translated, it gives CAIRTPGQGREQYF.

This clone was found once. The chain combines TRBV6-5 with TRBJ1-1; 9 bases match TRBD1. The junction had 7 bases not matched to a gene; V was cut back by 7 bases and J by 4 bases. The CDR3 has 14 amino acids. Germline CDR1 is MNHEY and CDR2 is SVGAGI. This CDR3 reads CASIRQGGGTEAFF. In DNA form, the CDR3 reads TGTGCCAGCATTCGACAGGGGGGGGGCACTGAAGCTTTCTTT.